This TCR beta chain was obtained from a study of cytomegalovirus exposure and HLA in healthy donors. The PCR used 60 Vbeta and 13 Jbeta primers. Clones were sequenced by immunoSEQ multiplex PCR, and TCRdb holds only the in-frame ones, with some missing. In all, the sample yields 150,000 or so clones. With 4 bases clipped from V and 0 bases from J, the junction kept 5 bases outside the gene matches. This CDR3 has 16 amino acids. The germline V gene encodes CDR1 LGHNA and CDR2 YNFKEQ. The chain links TRBV4-2 to TRBJ1-4; 7 bases fit TRBD1. The sample comprised PBMCs. This clonotype originated in a woman aged 45-59 years in good health and CMV-seronegative. This chain's CDR3 is CASSPRQGPTNEKLFF. As DNA, the CDR3 is TGTGCCAGCAGCCCAAGACAGGGTCCAACTAATGAAAAACTGTTTTTT.